The clone carrying this TCR beta chain was recorded a few times. Alongside a J-beta primer mix, a sample-barcoded 5' primer served in a second PCR lasting about 7 to 12 cycles. Each single sample gave us at least 2.5 million CDR3-containing paired-end reads. MiXCR was run by TCRdb on the 5' RACE reads, yielding one entry per CDR3 protein. The table records 1.5 million or so distinct CDR3 sequences, 35% to 45% of them present only once. The data originate from a study of blood T cells in healthy people across ages. The V gene's germline CDR1 is DFQATT and CDR2 SNEGSKA (reference sequence). The CDR3 contains 15 residues. V lost 1 base, J lost 0 bases, and 12 bases lay in between.

The sequencing input was blood. The clonotype was recovered from a young woman in good health. This chain connects TRBV20-1 to TRBJ1-1; D perhaps matches TRBD1 (6 bases). The CDR3 DNA reads TGCAGTGCTAGAGGTGGTGGACAGATGAACACTGAAGCTTTCTTT. Amino acid sequence: CSARGGGQMNTEAFF.